This T cell receptor (beta chain) emerged from a study of OX40 agonist ivuxolimab in advanced cancers. Profiled with immunoSEQ multiplex PCR; TCRdb holds only in-frame clones, not every one. The table lists roughly 66,000 clones, over 80% of them singletons. Study findings and constraints: What antigens the expanded peripheral T cells recognized was never established.

This clone was counted once. Antigen: not known. Trimming shortened V by 5 bases and J by 3 bases, and 11 bases separated the two germline ends. Per germline, CDR1 LNHDA and CDR2 SQIVND (reference sequence). The CDR3 loop spans 13 amino acids. The chain carries TRBV19 and TRBJ2-7; TRBD2 is a possible D gene (6 bases). The starting material was CD4+ or CD8+ T cells sorted from blood, obtained in a trial of the OX40 agonist ivuxolimab. This clonotype was obtained from an adult with an advanced solid tumor such as melanoma, head and neck, liver or kidney cancer. The CDR3 coding sequence is TGTGCCAGTAGTCCAGGGACTCGCTACGAGCAGTACTTC. It is translated as CASSPGTRYEQYF.